The 32 T cell receptor beta chains below all came from one sample that was sequenced in a study of cytomegalovirus exposure and HLA in healthy donors (TCRdb year 2017). Library preparation employed the immunoSEQ multiplex PCR assay. A mixture of 60 forward primers for TCR Vbeta segments and 13 reverse primers for TCR Jbeta segments was used in the multiplex PCR. In its TCRdb copy, this immuneACCESS table keeps in-frame sequences only and misses some clones. Where compared with another copy, unresolved V genes explain less than half of these, and the others have no known cause. This sample holds 150,000 to 200,000 clones; 60% to 80% were observed only once. The ten biggest clones cover roughly 1.5% of the sample. Sequencing was carried out using PBMCs. The receptor set was obtained from a woman in her 30s in good health and CMV-seronegative.

CDR3 nucleotides: TGTGCCAGCAGTCGTATTACAGGGGGTTGGAAGGGCTACACCTTC. This encodes CASSRITGGWKGYTF. This chain connects TRBV6-5 to TRBJ1-2; TRBD1 agrees at 8 bases. V lost 5 bases, J lost 8 bases, and 13 bases stayed unmatched. The CDR3 spans 15 residues. The germline V gene encodes CDR1 MNHEY and CDR2 SVGAGI.

This chain joins TRBV28 and TRBJ2-2, with D unresolved. Trimming removed 0 bases at V and 1 base at J, with 9 bases between. CDR1 and CDR2 (germline): MDHEN, SYDVKM. The CDR3 has 16 amino acids. The CDR3 bases are TGTGCCAGCAGTTTATGGAAGGCAGGGAACACCGGGGAGCTGTTTTTT. Protein: CASSLWKAGNTGELFF.

This clone was observed a few times. CDR3 in amino acids: CASSRGEVGPEAFF. CDR3 coding DNA: TGTGCCAGTAGTCGGGGAGAGGTCGGACCTGAAGCTTTCTTT. The chain couples TRBV19 to TRBJ1-1, with D uncertain. The CDR3 extends over 14 amino acids. Between the trimmed V and J ends, which lost 5 bases and 6 bases, there was a span of 16 bases. CDR1 LNHDA and CDR2 SQIVND come from the germline V gene (reference sequence).

The sample holds one count of this clone. The rearrangement joins TRBV10-3 to TRBJ2-1; TRBD2 matches at 11 bases. The V gene's germline CDR1 is ENHRY and CDR2 SYGVKD. V was pared by 7 bases and J by 4 bases, with 12 bases of the junction left unmatched. This CDR3 comprises 17 residues. The CDR3 region has the DNA TGTGCCATCACCGAGGGTGGTAGCGGGGGGGCGTACAATGAGCAGTTCTTC. Encoded protein: CAITEGGSGGAYNEQFF.

This clone was recorded only once. CDR3 bases: TGTGCCACGTGTAGGGACAGGGGAGGCGAGCAGTACTTC. Protein product: CATCRDRGGEQYF. The J gene is TRBJ2-7, the V gene TRBV2, with 10 positions matching TRBD1. CDR1 is SNHLY, CDR2 FYNNEI, per germline. V shed 10 bases, J shed 6 bases, and the junction held 9 bases outside the gene matches. There are 13 residues in the CDR3.

The rearrangement links TRBV6-1 to TRBJ1-2; the D is unclear. Trimming took 5 bases from V and 8 from J, leaving 21 bases between them. Looked up from germline, CDR1 is MNHNS and CDR2 is SASEGT. This CDR3 spans 15 amino acids. The CDR3 DNA reads as TGTGCCAGCAGTTGGTCAAGCGGTCAGACGAAGGGCTACACCTTC. This gives the protein CASSWSSGQTKGYTF.

The rearrangement links TRBV5-1 to TRBJ1-3; D possibly corresponds to TRBD1 (5 bases). Looked up from germline, CDR1 is SGHRS and CDR2 is YFSETQ. V gave up 5 bases and J gave up 0 bases, with 9 bases separating them. This CDR3 has 14 residues. The CDR3 reads CASRGGSSGNTIYF. CDR3 nucleotide sequence: TGCGCCAGCAGGGGGGGGAGCTCTGGAAACACCATATATTTT.

The rearrangement joins TRBV7-2 to TRBJ1-4; maybe TRBD1 (5 bases). Germline lookup yields CDR1 SGHTA and CDR2 FQGNSA. Trimming removed 6 bases at V and 8 bases at J, with 13 bases between. CDR3 length: 13 amino acids. The CDR3 DNA reads TGTGCCAGCAGAGCGGGACTTTGGGAAAAACTGTTTTTT. Protein sequence: CASRAGLWEKLFF.

As DNA, the CDR3 is TGTGCCAGCGGACTTGGGACAGGAGGAAACACCATATATTTT. Amino acids: CASGLGTGGNTIYF. The chain employs TRBV18 and TRBJ1-3, with 8 bases aligning to TRBD1. CDR3 length equals 14 residues. Per the germline V gene, CDR1 is KGHSH and CDR2 is LQKENI. After removal of 8 bases from V and 4 bases from J, the junction contained 7 bases not matched to a gene.

The chain combines TRBV28 with TRBJ1-4, with 7 bases matching TRBD1. The CDR3 is 17 residues long. Germline V gives CDR1 MDHEN, CDR2 SYDVKM. V gave up 3 bases and J gave up 3 bases; unmatched junction bases: 10. DNA for the CDR3: TGTGCCAGCAGTTTCTCACTCGACAGGGACGCTAATGAAAAACTGTTTTTT. Residues: CASSFSLDRDANEKLFF.

This rearrangement joins TRBV5-1 to TRBJ2-4, with TRBD2 as a possible D gene (6 bases). V was clipped by 7 bases and J by 9 bases, with 17 bases between them. Germline V lookup: CDR1 SGHRS, CDR2 YFSETQ. The CDR3 covers 13 residues. CDR3 in DNA: TGCGCCAGCGGCCAGCTCGAGGGAGGCATTCAGTACTTC. Translating gives CASGQLEGGIQYF.

The J gene is TRBJ1-1, the V gene TRBV5-1; possibly TRBD1 for D (5 bases). Deletions cut 4 bases from V and 2 bases from J, with 15 bases between. Germline values: CDR1 SGHRS, CDR2 YFSETQ. The CDR3 consists of 15 residues. The CDR3 DNA reads TGCGCCAGCAGCCCCCATGGGGGGGAAAACACTGAAGCTTTCTTT. Amino acids: CASSPHGGENTEAFF.

This clone was found once. This sequence joins TRBV7-9 and TRBJ1-5; D uncertain. The V end was cut by 5 bases, the J end by 5 bases, with 19 bases between. Germline CDR1 is SEHNR and CDR2 is FQNEAQ (reference sequence). The CDR3 is made up of 16 amino acids. The CDR3 bases are TGTGCCAGCAGCCCAGGTGGAGGGCGGGCCCATCAGCCCCAGCATTTT. Protein product: CASSPGGGRAHQPQHF.

The V gene is TRBV29-1, the J gene TRBJ2-3, with 8 bases lining up with TRBD2. This CDR3 region has 12 residues. CDR1 and CDR2 (germline): SQVTM, ANQGSEA. The CDR3, as DNA: TGCGGCAGTCGAGCGGGGGCAGATACGCAGTATTTT. The encoded protein is CGSRAGADTQYF.

This clone is a singleton in its sample. V is TRBV10-3 and J is TRBJ1-1; possibly TRBD1 for D (5 bases). The CDR3 is 13 amino acids. The germline V gene has CDR1 ENHRY and CDR2 SYGVKD. Trimming removed 5 bases from V and 2 bases from J, with 9 bases in between. CDR3: CAISTGVNTEAFF. Written as DNA, the CDR3 is TGTGCCATCAGTACAGGAGTAAACACTGAAGCTTTCTTT.

This clone has more than one count but fewer than ten. The chain has TRBV25-1 and TRBJ2-7; D is ambiguous. Looked up from germline, CDR1 is MGHDK and CDR2 is SYGVNS. V shed 1 base and J shed 3 bases, with 7 bases lying between them. The CDR3 loop spans 13 amino acids. The CDR3: CASSELSLYEQYF. CDR3 nucleotide sequence: TGTGCCAGCAGTGAATTGTCCCTCTACGAGCAGTACTTC.

V and J are TRBV4-1 and TRBJ2-5; TRBD2 matches 9 bases. With 0 bases clipped from V and 4 bases from J, the junction kept 9 bases outside the gene matches. This CDR3 has 17 amino acids. Germline V gene lookup returns CDR1 MGHRA and CDR2 YSYEKL. The CDR3 sequence: CASSQDRSLSGGETQYF. In DNA form, the CDR3 reads TGCGCCAGCAGCCAAGATCGTTCGCTTAGCGGGGGAGAGACCCAGTACTTC.

The chain uses TRBV19 and TRBJ2-5; D is possibly TRBD2 (7 bases). This CDR3 is built from 16 residues. Germline-derived CDR1 and CDR2 are LNHDA and SQIVND (reference sequence). Trimming left V 1 base short and J 2 bases short, with 14 bases between. The CDR3 is CASSIVLRGAQETQYF. The CDR3 region has the DNA TGTGCCAGTAGTATAGTCCTCCGGGGGGCGCAAGAGACCCAGTACTTC.

The V and J genes are TRBV7-7 and TRBJ2-2; D remains ambiguous. V was trimmed by 5 bases and J by 0 bases, leaving 10 bases between them. The germline gives CDR1 SSHAT, CDR2 FNYEAQ (reference sequence). There are 15 residues in the CDR3. Written as DNA, the CDR3 is TGTGCCAGCAGCCCTTGGAGAGCGAACACCGGGGAGCTGTTTTTT. This sequence encodes CASSPWRANTGELFF.

The rearrangement uses TRBV4-1 and TRBJ1-2; D is undetermined. Trimming stripped 3 bases from V and 7 bases from J, with 21 bases between. The CDR3 sequence is 16 residues long. CDR1 and CDR2 from the germline V gene are MGHRA and YSYEKL. CDR3: CASSQLDSALWGGYTF. The CDR3 coding sequence is TGCGCCAGCAGCCAGTTGGACTCAGCTCTTTGGGGTGGCTACACCTTC.

This clone appeared once. The same CDR3 also results from other DNA sequences found in this sample. DNA for the CDR3: TGCGCCAGCAGCTTAAGCGGACAGGGGAATGAAAAACTGTTTTTT. It translates to CASSLSGQGNEKLFF. J is TRBJ1-4 and V is TRBV5-1; 9 bases agree with TRBD1. J was trimmed by 5 bases and V by 2 bases; bases with no gene match: 4. The CDR3 spans 15 residues. CDR1 and CDR2 from the germline V gene are SGHRS and YFSETQ.

This clone has more than one count but fewer than ten. The chain links TRBV18 to TRBJ2-3; D not certain. V lost 6 bases, J lost 6 bases, and 19 bases lay in between. This CDR3 contains 15 residues. Germline lookup yields CDR1 KGHSH and CDR2 LQKENI. The CDR3 reads CASSVSMTGIDTQYF. The CDR3, as DNA: TGTGCCAGCTCCGTTAGCATGACCGGCATCGATACGCAGTATTTT.

The chain carries TRBV5-1 and TRBJ2-2; 8 bases match TRBD2. The ends lost 1 base at V and 4 bases at J; junction bases unmatched: 6. The germline gives CDR1 SGHRS, CDR2 YFSETQ. There are 16 residues in the CDR3. DNA for the CDR3: TGCGCCAGCAGCTTGCCGACTAGCGCAACCACCGGGGAGCTGTTTTTT. The encoded protein is CASSLPTSATTGELFF.

This chain connects TRBV10-3 to TRBJ1-2; no clear D. V shed 5 bases and J shed 7 bases, with 17 bases lying between them. The CDR3 is 14 residues long. CDR1 ENHRY and CDR2 SYGVKD come from the germline V gene. The CDR3 protein is CAISRTNGGGGYTF. CDR3 DNA: TGTGCCATCAGTAGGACGAATGGAGGAGGTGGCTACACCTTC.

This clone was seen a handful of times. The chain combines TRBV29-1 with TRBJ2-5, with 7 bases aligning to TRBD1. The J call may be faulty, since TRBJ2-7 better matches the DNA end. The CDR3 spans 12 residues. The V gene's germline CDR1 is SQVTM and CDR2 ANQGSEA. The CDR3 sequence: CSVGQGAYEQYF. The CDR3 nucleotides read TGCAGCGTTGGGCAGGGGGCCTACGAGCAGTACTTC.

This chain uses TRBV5-1 with TRBJ1-2; TRBD1 might be the D (6 bases). This CDR3 spans 12 amino acids. V lost 4 bases and J 8 bases, leaving 12 bases between the germline ends. Germline CDR1 reads SGHRS; CDR2 reads YFSETQ. Written as DNA, the CDR3 is TGCGCCAGCAGCCCGGGGGGCTACGGCTACACCTTC. It translates to CASSPGGYGYTF.

V and J are TRBV5-1 and TRBJ2-7, with a possible D match to TRBD1 (6 bases). Trimming took off 4 bases at V and 1 base at J, with 15 bases between the two ends. The CDR3 extends over 15 amino acids. CDR1 is SGHRS and CDR2 is YFSETQ in the germline V gene. The CDR3 nucleotides are TGCGCCAGCAGCCCCCTCAGGGGAACATCCTACGAGCAGTACTTC. Amino acids: CASSPLRGTSYEQYF. Full variable domain (remainder filled in from reference TRBV5-1 and TRBJ2-7): KAGVTQTPRYLIKTRGQQVTLSCSPISGHRSVSWYQQTPGQGLQFLFEYFSETQRNKGNFPGRFSGRQFSNSRSEMNVSTLELGDSALYLCASSPLRGTSYEQYFGPGTRLTVT.

V and J are TRBV6-5 and TRBJ2-7; maybe TRBD2 (6 bases). This CDR3 has 16 residues. The V gene's germline CDR1 is MNHEY and CDR2 SVGAGI. V shed 2 bases and J shed 2 bases, with 16 bases lying between them. The CDR3 sequence is CASSYGGGLSPYEQYF. The CDR3 DNA follows: TGTGCCAGCAGTTACGGGGGAGGCCTGTCCCCCTACGAGCAGTACTTC.

CDR3 nucleotides: TGTGCCAGCAGCTTAATGGTCGGACAGGAACAGCCCCAGCATTTT. Residues: CASSLMVGQEQPQHF. This chain links TRBV7-2 with TRBJ1-5; 7 bases match TRBD1. J lost 7 bases, V lost 2 bases, and 8 bases had no gene match. This CDR3 is 15 amino acids long. Germline loops: CDR1 SGHTA, CDR2 FQGNSA.

The rearrangement links TRBV6-5 to TRBJ1-6; D ambiguous. Germline values: CDR1 MNHEY, CDR2 SVGAGI. V was clipped by 7 bases and J by 7 bases, with 14 bases between them. CDR3 size: 14 residues. CDR3 DNA: TGTGCCAGCACCTACTTTCGAGGAAATTCACCCCTCCACTTT. Its protein product is CASTYFRGNSPLHF.

The chain carries TRBV6-6 and TRBJ2-5; no firm D call. In germline, CDR1 is MNHNY, CDR2 SVGAGI (reference sequence). Trimming shortened V by 0 bases and J by 4 bases, and 3 bases separated the two germline ends. CDR3 length: 12 residues. CDR3 region: CASSYSRETQYF. The CDR3 nucleotides are TGTGCCAGCAGTTACTCCAGAGAGACCCAGTACTTC.

J is TRBJ2-5 and V is TRBV6-4, with TRBD2 identical over 9 bases. The CDR3 loop spans 17 amino acids. J gave up 1 base and V 6 bases, and 12 bases lay outside the gene matches. CDR1 and CDR2 from the germline V gene are MRHNA and SNTAGT. The CDR3 region is CASRGLGASGAQETQYF. The CDR3 DNA sequence: TGTGCCAGCAGAGGGTTGGGGGCTAGCGGGGCCCAAGAGACCCAGTACTTC.